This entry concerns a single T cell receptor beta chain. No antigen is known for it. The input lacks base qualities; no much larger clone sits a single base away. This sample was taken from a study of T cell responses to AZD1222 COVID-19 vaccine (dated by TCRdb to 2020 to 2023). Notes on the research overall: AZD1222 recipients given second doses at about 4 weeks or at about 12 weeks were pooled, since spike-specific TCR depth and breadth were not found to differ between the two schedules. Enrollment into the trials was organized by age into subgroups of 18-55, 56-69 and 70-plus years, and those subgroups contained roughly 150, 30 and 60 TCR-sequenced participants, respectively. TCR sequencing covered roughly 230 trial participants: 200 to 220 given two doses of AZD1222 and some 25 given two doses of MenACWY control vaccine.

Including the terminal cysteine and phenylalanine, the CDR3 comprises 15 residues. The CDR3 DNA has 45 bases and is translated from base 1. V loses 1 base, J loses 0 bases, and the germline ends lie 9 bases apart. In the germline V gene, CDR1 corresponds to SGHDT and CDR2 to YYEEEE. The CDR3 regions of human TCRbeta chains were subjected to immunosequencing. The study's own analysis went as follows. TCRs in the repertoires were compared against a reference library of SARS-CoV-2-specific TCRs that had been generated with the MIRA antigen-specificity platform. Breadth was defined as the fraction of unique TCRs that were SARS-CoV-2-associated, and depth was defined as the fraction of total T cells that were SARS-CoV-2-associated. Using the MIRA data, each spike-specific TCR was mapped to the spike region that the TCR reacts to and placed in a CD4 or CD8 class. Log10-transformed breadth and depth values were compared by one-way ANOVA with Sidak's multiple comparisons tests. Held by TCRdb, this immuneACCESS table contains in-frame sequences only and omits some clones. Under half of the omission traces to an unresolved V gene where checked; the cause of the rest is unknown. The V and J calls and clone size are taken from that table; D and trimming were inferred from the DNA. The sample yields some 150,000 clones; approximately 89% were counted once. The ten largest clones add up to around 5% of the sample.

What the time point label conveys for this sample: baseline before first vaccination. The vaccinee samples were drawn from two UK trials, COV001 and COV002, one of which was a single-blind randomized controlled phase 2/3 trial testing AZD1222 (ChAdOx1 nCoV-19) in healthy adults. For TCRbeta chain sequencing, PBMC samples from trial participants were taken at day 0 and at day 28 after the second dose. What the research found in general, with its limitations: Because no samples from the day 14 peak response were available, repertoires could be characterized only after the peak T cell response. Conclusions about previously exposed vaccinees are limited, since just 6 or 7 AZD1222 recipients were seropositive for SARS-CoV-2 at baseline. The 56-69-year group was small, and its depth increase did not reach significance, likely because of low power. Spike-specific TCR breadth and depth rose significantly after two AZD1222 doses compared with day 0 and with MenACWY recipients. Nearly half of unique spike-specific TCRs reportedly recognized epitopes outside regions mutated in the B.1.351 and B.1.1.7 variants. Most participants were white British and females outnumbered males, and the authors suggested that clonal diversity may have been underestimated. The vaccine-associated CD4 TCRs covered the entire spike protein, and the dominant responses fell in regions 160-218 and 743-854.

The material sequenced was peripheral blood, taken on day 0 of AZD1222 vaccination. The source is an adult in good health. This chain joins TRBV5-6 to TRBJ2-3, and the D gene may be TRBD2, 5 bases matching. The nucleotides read TGTGCCAGCAGCTTGCCTAGCTTAAGCACAGATACGCAGTATTTT. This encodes CASSLPSLSTDTQYF.